The sequence of this T cell receptor beta chain was determined in a study of blood T cell repertoires in COVID-19. Produced via immunoSEQ multiplex PCR; TCRdb's table is partial and in-frame only. The table records 280,000 or so clones, around 87% of them present only once. Germline V CDR1 and CDR2: SGHRS, YFSETQ. V lost 2 bases to trimming and J lost 2 bases; unmatched junction nucleotides: 6. The CDR3 totals 16 residues. The sample consisted of PBMCs or T cells enriched from blood (not recorded which). The clonotype comes from a woman in her late teens or twenties with acute COVID-19. The chain is built from TRBV5-1 and TRBJ2-3, with 9 bases identical to TRBD2. The CDR3 bases are TGCGCCAGCAGCTTCCCTAGCGGGGCCCTCACAGATACGCAGTATTTT. This sequence encodes CASSFPSGALTDTQYF.